The rows below give T cell receptor beta chains drawn from one sample of a study of CXCR3-negative and CXCR3-positive naive CD8 T cells. TCRdb re-called the 5' RACE reads; one entry per CDR3 protein, DNA not given. This sample contains about 26,000 distinct CDR3 sequences. The sequencing sample was made of naive CXCR3- CD8+ T cells from blood. Receptors were obtained from a human donor in good health. Some clones in this sample may be carry-over from other donors' samples. The CDR3 runs from the conserved cysteine through the conserved F or W. Size tells how often a clone was seen (once, few, many) or the class of an expanded clone, and some rows leave it out.

size	V	J	CDR3
.	TRBV6-5	TRBJ2-5	CASSYSLGAETQYF
medium-sized	TRBV6-2/TRBV6-3	TRBJ1-4	CASSFREKLFF
.	TRBV7-3	TRBJ2-6	CASSFGPSGANVLTF
.	TRBV6-2/TRBV6-3	TRBJ1-2	CASSYSNRPNYGYTF
.	TRBV7-9	TRBJ2-7	CASSITTGRDEQYF
.	TRBV12-3/TRBV12-4	TRBJ1-5	CASSLSANNQPQHF
.	TRBV4-2	TRBJ1-1	CASSQVRAGSTEAFF
.	TRBV6-1	TRBJ2-3	CASSPDPGTSGTDTQYF
.	TRBV20-1	TRBJ1-5	CSARDPPQAGNQPQHF
.	TRBV4-2	TRBJ2-1	CASSQFGQGSYNEQFF
.	TRBV6-2/TRBV6-3	TRBJ2-2	CASSYGGENTGELFF
.	TRBV27	TRBJ2-7	CASSLWSSGPYEQYF
.	TRBV6-2/TRBV6-3	TRBJ1-1	CASTKREIMNTEAFF
.	TRBV12-3/TRBV12-4	TRBJ1-2	CASSTHPGGGPYGYTF
.	TRBV3-1	TRBJ1-5	CASSLSTTGGWQPQHF
.	TRBV9	TRBJ2-6	CASSVAPASGANVLTF
.	TRBV20-1	TRBJ1-1	CSARPQTVRSTEAFF
.	TRBV6-5	TRBJ2-1	CASSYIRGNEQFF
.	TRBV29-1	TRBJ2-3	CSVDGLAGVVDTQYF
.	TRBV12-3/TRBV12-4	TRBJ2-5	CASSSNSDKEETQYF
.	TRBV7-2	TRBJ2-1	CASSTPRGGHEQFF
.	TRBV2	TRBJ2-7	CASSAVLMSSYEQYF
.	TRBV7-6	TRBJ1-4	CASSRLDREGEKLFF
.	TRBV4-3	TRBJ2-1	CASSQDRKGVYNEQLF
.	TRBV28	TRBJ2-2	CASSPGAGELFF
.	TRBV6-2/TRBV6-3	TRBJ2-1	CASSYSIDAPNEQFF
.	TRBV7-9	TRBJ1-1	CASSSWTPNTEAFF
.	TRBV29-1	TRBJ2-5	CSVVGGEETQYF
medium-sized	TRBV28	TRBJ1-5	CASEGARPNQPQHF
.	TRBV4-3	TRBJ2-7	CASSLDRSPTYEQYF
.	TRBV21-1	TRBJ2-7	CASSRPGQGDEQYF
medium-sized	TRBV28	TRBJ1-1	CASSFRAGVDTEAFF
.	TRBV6-5	TRBJ2-1	CASSYSESSSYNEQFF
.	TRBV16	TRBJ2-1	CASKGLVESEQFF
.	TRBV5-5	TRBJ2-7	CASSLAGTGQTYEQYF
.	TRBV7-2	TRBJ1-1	CASSLHRDHTEAFF
.	TRBV7-9	TRBJ2-3	CASSLTSVETSGRDTQYF
.	TRBV7-6	TRBJ2-3	CASSLAGVVDTQYF
medium-sized	TRBV20-1	TRBJ1-1	CSARDPGFGGSTEAFF
.	TRBV5-6	TRBJ2-1	CASSLGIGDEQFF
.	TRBV5-8	TRBJ2-1	CASSLAGSYNEQFF
.	TRBV12-3/TRBV12-4	TRBJ2-2	CASSPQGAGELFF
.	TRBV29-1	TRBJ2-4	CSAPGQNKNIQYF
.	TRBV20-1	TRBJ2-3	CSARDPQGIRTDTQYF
.	TRBV7-3	TRBJ2-1	CASSLSGTSFSEQFF
.	TRBV7-9	TRBJ2-7	CASSLFQGNPYEQYF
.	TRBV6-2/TRBV6-3	TRBJ2-2	CASSLNPVYTGELFF
.	TRBV6-6	TRBJ2-1	CASSYGQGTSNEQFF
.	TRBV4-2	TRBJ2-1	CASSQGEEQFF
.	TRBV2	TRBJ1-2	CASSQRDRGTYGYTF
.	TRBV5-1	TRBJ2-1	CASSLVSSYNEQFF